The 8 T cell receptor beta chains presented below share a single source sample, sequenced in a study of T cells in localized non-small cell lung cancer (dated by TCRdb to about 2020). The library was made by the immunoSEQ multiplex PCR assay. The table comes from immuneACCESS by way of TCRdb, which keeps in-frame sequences with V and J called. Part of the clones is missing from these tables; in studies checked, under half for an unresolved V gene and the rest for unknown reasons. Across this sample there are 3,000 to 4,500 clones, with 30% to 40% seen only once. The ten biggest clones cover around a tenth of the sample. The material was normal lung tissue next to the tumor, obtained before any cancer treatment. The receptors derive from a male donor aged 60 or older with stage III lung adenocarcinoma.

The V gene is TRBV9, the J gene TRBJ2-5; TRBD2 is a possible D gene (6 bases). V was trimmed by 7 bases and J by 4 bases, leaving 14 bases between them. Germline V gene sequence: CDR1 SGDLS, CDR2 YYNGEE. This CDR3 has 13 residues. Written as DNA, the CDR3 is TGTGCCAGCGGGGCGGGAAAACGAGAGACCCAGTACTTC. Translating gives CASGAGKRETQYF. The whole variable domain, filled in from reference TRBV9 and TRBJ2-5, reads DSGVTQTPKHLITATGQRVTLRCSPRSGDLSVYWYQQSLDQGLQFLIQYYNGEERAKGNILERFSAQQFPDLHSELNLSSLELGDSALYFCASGAGKRETQYFGPGTRLLVL.

This chain links TRBV7-5 with TRBJ2-4; whether TRBD2, the table's D call, matches the DNA was not checked. TRBV7-5 is described as a pseudogene. This CDR3 has 16 amino acids. The chain's CDR3 is CASSLAGGTVQNIQYF. CDR3 in DNA: TGTGCCAGCAGCTTAGCTGGGGGGACGGTACAAAACATTCAGTACTTC.

The rearrangement links TRBV15 to TRBJ1-4; TRBD1 might be the D (6 bases). Per the germline V gene, CDR1 is LNHNV and CDR2 is YYDKDF (reference sequence). Trimming took 1 base from V and 3 from J, leaving 18 bases between them. The CDR3 totals 18 residues. The CDR3 spells CATSRGRGGARANEKLFF. The CDR3 DNA sequence: TGTGCCACCAGCAGAGGCCGTGGGGGGGCGCGGGCTAATGAAAAACTGTTTTTT. Together with reference TRBV15 and TRBJ1-4, the CDR3 gives the full variable domain: DAMVIQNPRYQVTQFGKPVTLSCSQTLNHNVMYWYQQKSSQAPKLLFHYYDKDFNNEADTPDNFQSRRPNTSFCFLDIRSPGLGDTAMYLCATSRGRGGARANEKLFFGSGTQLSVL.

The chain is built from TRBV28 and TRBJ1-1; no reliable D call. Germline lookup yields CDR1 MDHEN and CDR2 SYDVKM. There are 13 residues in the CDR3. V was cut by 10 bases and J by 0 bases, with 12 bases left in between. The CDR3 bases are TGTGCCACGCATCTGGGCTTGAACACTGAAGCTTTCTTT. It encodes CATHLGLNTEAFF.

This rearrangement joins TRBV15 to TRBJ2-3; D remains unclear. The V end was cut by 3 bases, the J end by 0 bases, with 1 base between. The length of the CDR3 is 12 residues. From germline, CDR1 is LNHNV and CDR2 YYDKDF (reference sequence). CDR3 in DNA: TGTGCCACCAGCAGCAGCACAGATACGCAGTATTTT. This gives the protein CATSSSTDTQYF.

This clone turned up a few times. The chain couples TRBV11-3 to TRBJ1-4; D is perhaps TRBD1 (5 bases). Germline CDR1 SGHNT, CDR2 YENEEA. The CDR3 is 15 amino acids. Deletions cut 6 bases from V and 0 bases from J, with 11 bases between. As DNA, the CDR3 is TGTGCCAGCAGATTACAGGTTGCAACTAATGAAAAACTGTTTTTT. This translates into CASRLQVATNEKLFF.

This clone occurred a few times. V and J are TRBV9 and TRBJ1-4; TRBD1 aligns across 7 bases. V lost 5 bases, J lost 3 bases, and 4 bases stayed unmatched. The CDR3 is made up of 14 amino acids. CDR1 SGDLS and CDR2 YYNGEE come from the germline V gene. The CDR3 here is CASSSGQSNEKLFF. The CDR3 region has the DNA TGTGCCAGCAGTTCGGGACAGTCTAATGAAAAACTGTTTTTT.

The chain carries TRBV19 and TRBJ1-3; 8 bases are a match to TRBD1. CDR1 is LNHDA, CDR2 SQIVND, per germline (reference sequence). The CDR3 is 18 residues long. The junction had 13 bases not matched to a gene; V was cut back by 6 bases and J by 0 bases. As DNA, the CDR3 is TGTGCCAGTAGCCAAACCGGGACAGGAATAAGCTCTGGAAACACCATATATTTT. Amino acids: CASSQTGTGISSGNTIYF.